This T cell receptor beta chain derives from a study of blood T cell repertoires in COVID-19. The overall study: Samples came from the United States, Italy and Spain, spanning acute and convalescent COVID-19. PBMCs, B-cell-depleted T cells, or T cells provided the cDNA or gDNA that made up the material.

Study processing details: Reference gene primer amplification in the assay estimated nucleated cell counts. Only in-frame clones appear in the TCRdb table, and some are missing; sequencing was by immunoSEQ multiplex PCR. D and trimming come from the DNA, and the V and J calls and clone size come from that table. Here the sample spans some 150,000 clones, around 84% being singletons. This CDR3 has 12 residues. V was pared by 2 bases and J by 4 bases, with 5 bases between. Germline CDR1 and CDR2: KGHSH and LQKENI. The sample consisted of peripheral blood. The chain joins TRBV18 to TRBJ1-2; D unclear. This TCR was sampled from a woman in her forties or fifties in a cohort sampled during active or convalescent COVID-19. The CDR3 reads CASSPSGYGYTF. The DNA for the CDR3 is TGTGCCAGCTCACCATCCGGCTATGGCTACACCTTC.